This TCR beta chain is from a study of blood T cell repertoires in COVID-19. Study overall: COVID-19 samples collected from the United States, Italy and Spain covered acute and convalescent phases. T cells, B-cell-depleted T cells, or PBMCs supplied cDNA or gDNA.

Per the germline V gene, CDR1 is SGHRS and CDR2 is YFSETQ. V dropped 0 bases and J dropped 5; count of bases not matched to a gene: 9. The CDR3 length is 16 residues. Generated by immunoSEQ multiplex PCR, the TCRdb table keeps only in-frame clones and is missing some. The sample consists of over 80,000 clones, 75% to 90% of them appearing once. Sequencing input: peripheral blood. The V call is TRBV5-1, the J call TRBJ2-7; 9 bases are shared with TRBD1. The TCR comes from a woman in her seventies with acute or convalescent COVID-19. CDR3 sequence: CASSLGAPGQGHEQYF. The CDR3, as DNA: TGCGCCAGCAGCTTGGGAGCTCCGGGACAGGGACACGAGCAGTACTTC.